A single sample gave rise to the 14 T cell receptor beta chains below, sequenced in a study of human T cells and chemical hapten exposure. Time point here: healthy volunteer bleed at 2 weeks. Total RNA was extracted from unfractionated whole blood. One entry per CDR3 protein, called by TCRdb with MiXCR from the RACE reads. The table records some 45,000 distinct CDR3 sequences, roughly 4.2% of them present only once. What was sequenced was whole blood. These receptors came from a human donor in good health. Some clones in this sample may be carry-over from other donors' samples.

The table lists this clonotype with many counts. The chain links TRBV5-1 to TRBJ1-2; 9 nucleotides match TRBD1. J gave up 4 bases and V 6 bases, and 4 bases lay outside the gene matches. Germline lookup yields CDR1 SGHRS and CDR2 YFSETQ. CDR3 length: 13 amino acids. The chain's CDR3 is CASTLTGGYGYTF. CDR3 bases: TGCGCCAGCACCCTGACAGGGGGCTATGGCTACACCTTC.

This clonotype was seen a few times. The rearrangement uses TRBV27 and TRBJ2-4; 8 bases map to TRBD1. This CDR3 spans 12 amino acids. V dropped 11 bases and J dropped 8; count of bases not matched to a gene: 8. Per germline, CDR1 MNHEY and CDR2 SMNVEV (reference sequence). The DNA of the CDR3 is TGTGCCGGACAGGGCAGGGAGGACATTCAGTACTTC. It specifies CAGQGREDIQYF.

Turning to this clonotype: A much larger clone is a single base away; this may be a read error. CDR3: CASSPPSGDNEQFF. The CDR3 DNA is TGTGCCAGCAGCCCGCCTAGCGGGGACAATGAGCAGTTCTTC. The J gene is TRBJ2-1, the V gene TRBV7-3, with 9 bases that match TRBD2. The germline gives CDR1 SGHTA, CDR2 FQGTGA. J was trimmed by 5 bases and V by 5 bases; bases with no gene match: 4. The CDR3 has 14 amino acids.

The sample holds many counts of this clonotype. The chain combines TRBV20-1 with TRBJ2-7, with TRBD2 matching 11 bases. Germline CDR1 DFQATT, CDR2 SNEGSKA (reference sequence). Trimming removed 8 bases from V and 4 bases from J; junction bases left unmatched: 10. The CDR3 length is 14 residues. CDR3 in DNA: TGCAGTTCCTCCCCGACTAGCGGGGAGTACGAGCAGTACTTC. It specifies CSSSPTSGEYEQYF.

Ten or more counts support this clonotype. V is TRBV7-9 and J is TRBJ2-3; a possible D gene is TRBD2 (5 bases). The CDR3 consists of 14 residues. V shed 5 bases and J shed 0 bases, with 9 bases lying between them. Germline CDR1 is SEHNR and CDR2 is FQNEAQ (reference sequence). The CDR3 nucleotides are TGTGCCAGCAGCCCTAGCCAGAGCACAGATACGCAGTATTTT. Translating it yields CASSPSQSTDTQYF.

This clonotype was counted ten times or more. This chain uses TRBV5-6 with TRBJ1-5; D is uncertain. The CDR3 is made up of 14 amino acids. Trimming took 0 bases from V and 4 from J, leaving 8 bases between them. The germline CDR1 and CDR2 sequences are SGHDT and YYEEEE. The CDR3: CASSLGLGNQPQHF. CDR3 coding DNA: TGTGCCAGCAGCTTGGGGTTGGGGAATCAGCCCCAGCATTTT.

To note about this clonotype: A much more abundant neighbour one base away suggests this may be a read error. The V gene is TRBV20-1, the J gene TRBJ2-3; TRBD2 is a possible D gene (5 bases). CDR3 length: 14 residues. Germline CDR1 reads DFQATT; CDR2 reads SNEGSKA (reference sequence). V was clipped by 7 bases and J by 1 base, with 15 bases between them. The CDR3 bases are TGCAGTGTATTTCGTGAGGAGGGCACAGATACGCAGTATTTT. Its translation is CSVFREEGTDTQYF.

A few counts support this clonotype. This chain links TRBV28 with TRBJ2-2; 8 nucleotides align to TRBD2. Germline lookup yields CDR1 MDHEN and CDR2 SYDVKM. This CDR3 region has 17 residues. Trimming cost V 7 bases and J 0 bases; bases outside gene matches: 10. The CDR3 reads CASTSPGGTTNTGELFF. The CDR3 coding sequence is TGTGCCAGCACCTCCCCGGGGGGGACAACGAACACCGGGGAGCTGTTTTTT. Full variable domain (missing parts from reference TRBV28 and TRBJ2-2): DVKVTQSSRYLVKRTGEKVFLECVQDMDHENMFWYRQDPGLGLRLIYFSYDVKMKEKGDIPEGYSVSREKKERFSLILESASTNQTSMYLCASTSPGGTTNTGELFFGEGSRLTVL.

This clonotype was counted at least ten times. CDR3: CASSGPLDTQYF. Written as DNA, the CDR3 is TGTGCCAGCAGTGGCCCCTTGGATACGCAGTATTTT. The rearrangement uses TRBV6-1 and TRBJ2-3; no clear D gene. The germline gives CDR1 MNHNS, CDR2 SASEGT. The germline V and J ends were trimmed by 4 bases and 6 bases, with 8 bases remaining between them. This CDR3 has 12 residues.

The gene calls are TRBV28 and TRBJ2-1; D remains unclear. The CDR3 has 14 amino acids. The V end lost 1 base, the J end lost 2 bases, and 6 bases lay between the germline ends. Germline V CDR1 and CDR2: MDHEN, SYDVKM. Here the CDR3 reads CASSLLGTYNEQFF. The CDR3 DNA sequence: TGTGCCAGCAGTTTATTGGGTACCTACAATGAGCAGTTCTTC.

At least ten counts were recorded for this clonotype. The J gene is TRBJ1-6, the V gene TRBV12-3 or TRBV12-4; tentative D call: TRBD1 (6 bases). Trimming stripped 7 bases from V and 8 bases from J, with 15 bases between. This CDR3 spans 14 amino acids. The CDR3 here is CASTQGILDSPLHF. The CDR3 DNA reads TGTGCCAGCACCCAGGGGATCTTGGATTCACCCCTCCACTTT.

The sample holds many counts of this clonotype. This chain joins TRBV20-1 and TRBJ1-2; a possible D gene is TRBD1 (5 bases). CDR3 size: 16 residues. V was trimmed by 6 bases and J by 2 bases, leaving 22 bases between them. Germline V gene data show CDR1 as DFQATT and CDR2 as SNEGSKA (reference sequence). CDR3 in amino acids: CSAPDKGSPINYGYTF. CDR3 in DNA: TGCAGTGCACCGGACAAGGGCTCCCCCATCAACTATGGCTACACCTTC.

V usage is TRBV6-6 and J usage is TRBJ2-7; 7 bases fit TRBD1. V gave up 6 bases and J gave up 4 bases; unmatched junction bases: 6. The CDR3 is 13 amino acids. Germline loops: CDR1 MNHNY, CDR2 SVGAGI (reference sequence). CDR3 coding DNA: TGTGCCAGCAGACCTTGGACAGGTTACGAGCAGTACTTC. This translates into CASRPWTGYEQYF.

This clonotype was seen repeatedly, ten times or more. V usage is TRBV6-5 and J usage is TRBJ1-5; no definite D call. This CDR3 spans 13 amino acids. The germline gives CDR1 MNHEY, CDR2 SVGAGI. V lost 6 bases, J lost 2 bases, and 8 bases lay in between. In DNA, the CDR3 is TGTGCCAGCAGGGGTGGGGGCAATCAGCCCCAGCATTTT. This translates into CASRGGGNQPQHF.